A selection of T cell receptor beta chains follows, all from one sample in a study of blood T cell repertoires in COVID-19. Using immunoSEQ multiplex PCR, the repertoire was profiled, and TCRdb retains in-frame clones only, with some absent. Seen here are 310,000 or so clones, 87% observed once, and the top ten hold around 5.9%. The material sequenced was PBMCs or T cells enriched from blood (not recorded which). The source of these receptors is a woman aged 25-40 years who had recovered from COVID-19. Each CDR3 is given with its conserved first and last residue. The D gene is left open where the match is weak. Only some rows state a clone size, as once, few, many or a class for expanded clones.

d_gene	j_gene	abundance	v_gene	CDR3nt	CDR3aa
TRBD1	TRBJ1-1	-	TRBV18	TGTGCCAGCTCCGGGACAGCGAACACTGAAGCTTTCTTT	CASSGTANTEAFF
TRBD1	TRBJ1-1	-	TRBV7-2	TGTGCCAGCAGCTTAGGGGCGGGGACAGCGAACACTGAAGCTTTCTTT	CASSLGAGTANTEAFF
TRBD2	TRBJ2-2	-	TRBV29-1	TGCAGCGTTGTCCGGGAGGTGAACACCGGGGAGCTGTTTTTT	CSVVREVNTGELFF
TRBD1	TRBJ2-1	-	TRBV11-2	TGTGCCAGCAGCTTCCGACCAACAGGGGGTGGAAGCTCCTACAATGAGCAGTTCTTC	CASSFRPTGGGSSYNEQFF
TRBD1	TRBJ1-1	-	TRBV29-1	TGCAGCGTTCCCGACAGGGGGCGGTCTGAAGCTTTCTTT	CSVPDRGRSEAFF
-	TRBJ2-5	-	TRBV19	TGTGCCAGTAGTCCCTTACCCTCGGTCCAAGAGACCCAGTACTTC	CASSPLPSVQETQYF
TRBD1	TRBJ1-1	-	TRBV15	TGTGCCACCAGCAGATCCGGACAGGGTTCTGAAGCTTTCTTT	CATSRSGQGSEAFF
-	TRBJ1-5	-	TRBV5-3	TGTGCCAGAAGCTTGCTAGTTAGCAATCAGCCCCAGCATTTT	CARSLLVSNQPQHF
TRBD1	TRBJ1-1	-	TRBV6-5	TGTGCCAGCAGTCATTTACAGGGGAGGAACACTGAAGCTTTCTTT	CASSHLQGRNTEAFF
-	TRBJ2-5	-	TRBV5-1	TGCGCCAGCAGCCCCCAACAAGAGACCCAGTACTTC	CASSPQQETQYF
TRBD2	TRBJ2-1	-	TRBV9	TGTGCCAGCAGCGTGGGCGGGGGGCCCCACAATGAGCAGTTCTTC	CASSVGGGPHNEQFF
-	TRBJ2-7	-	TRBV5-1	TGCGCCAGCAGCTTGGCCCTTAGGGGGTCCTACGAGCAGTACTTC	CASSLALRGSYEQYF
-	TRBJ2-7	-	TRBV5-1	TGCGCCAGCAGCTTGCGCCAGGGAGGACGCGAGCAGTACTTC	CASSLRQGGREQYF
TRBD1	TRBJ1-1	-	TRBV11-1	TGTGCCAGCAGCTTAGAGGAGGGCAGGGGGGACACTGAAGCTTTCTTT	CASSLEEGRGDTEAFF
TRBD1	TRBJ2-6	few	TRBV7-2	TGTGCCAGCAGACAGGGGGTATCTGGGGCCAACGTCCTGACTTTC	CASRQGVSGANVLTF
TRBD1	TRBJ2-7	-	TRBV2	TGTGCCAGCAGATTACGACAGGGGGCGACTTACGAGCAGTACTTC	CASRLRQGATYEQYF
-	TRBJ1-1	-	TRBV4-1	TGCGCCAGCAGCCCTCTCTGGCGGGACCCTGAAGCTTTCTTT	CASSPLWRDPEAFF
-	TRBJ2-7	-	TRBV4-1	TGCGCCAGCAGCCAAGTTGACCTAGTAGAGTTTGGCGAGCAGTACTTC	CASSQVDLVEFGEQYF
-	TRBJ1-2	-	TRBV7-9	TGTGCCAGCAGCCCGCCGGCAGGGAACTATGGCTACACCTTC	CASSPPAGNYGYTF
TRBD1	TRBJ2-7	-	TRBV30	TGTGCCTGGAGTAGGGACAGGGTTGTCCACGAGCAGTACTTC	CAWSRDRVVHEQYF
-	TRBJ1-3	-	TRBV25-1	TGTGCCAGCAGTGAATATTCTGGACTCTCTGGAAACACCATATATTTT	CASSEYSGLSGNTIYF
-	TRBJ2-3	-	TRBV29-1	TGCAGCGTTGAAGACCTAACGGCAGATACGCAGTATTTT	CSVEDLTADTQYF
-	TRBJ2-7	-	TRBV7-9	TGTGCCAGCAGCCCTGCTGGACATGGCGAGCAGTACTTC	CASSPAGHGEQYF
TRBD1	TRBJ2-2	few	TRBV19	TGTGCCAGTAGTATGTCCAGGGGGCGGTCCGGGGAGCTGTTTTTT	CASSMSRGRSGELFF
-	TRBJ1-5	-	TRBV18	TGTGCCAGCTCACCACCGGGGGGTGGCGATCAGCCCCAGCATTTT	CASSPPGGGDQPQHF
TRBD1	TRBJ2-7	-	TRBV28	TGTGCCAGCCTCGGCCCTCCCCCACAGGGGGCGTTCTACGAGCAGTACTTC	CASLGPPPQGAFYEQYF
-	TRBJ1-1	-	TRBV10-1	TGCGCCAGCAGTGAGTATGAGAGGACTGAAGCTTTCTTT	CASSEYERTEAFF
-	TRBJ1-1	-	TRBV5-4	TGTGCCAGCAGGGATCGGGGGAGGGGCACTGAAGCTTTCTTT	CASRDRGRGTEAFF
-	TRBJ1-5	-	TRBV19	TGTGCCAGTAGTCCAGGATCCTCCAATCAGCCCCAGCATTTT	CASSPGSSNQPQHF
TRBD1	TRBJ1-2	-	TRBV5-1	TGCGCCAGCAGCTTGGGAAGCACAGGGGATGGCTACACCTTC	CASSLGSTGDGYTF
-	TRBJ1-1	-	TRBV7-2	TGTGCCAGCAGCTTAGCGAGAGACTTACCTGAAGCTTTCTTT	CASSLARDLPEAFF
-	TRBJ1-5	-	TRBV6-5	TGTGCCAGCAGGCCTGGACAGAACAATCAGCCCCAGCATTTT	CASRPGQNNQPQHF
-	TRBJ1-4	-	TRBV20-1	TGCAGTGCTAGAATAGCTGAAAAACTGTTTTTT	CSARIAEKLFF
-	TRBJ1-2	few	TRBV6-4	TGTGCCAGCAGTGTCACCAGGGGACACGCCGCGGGCTACACCTTC	CASSVTRGHAAGYTF
TRBD1	TRBJ1-2	-	TRBV7-8	TGTGCCAGCAGCTTAGTTCCGACAGGGAACTATGGCTACACCTTC	CASSLVPTGNYGYTF
-	TRBJ1-3	-	TRBV19	TGTGCCAGTAGTATAGGTCTCCGGGACTCCGGAAACACCATATATTTT	CASSIGLRDSGNTIYF
-	TRBJ1-1	once	TRBV29-1	TGCAGCGTTGAGGGGCAGACTGAAGCTTTCTTT	CSVEGQTEAFF
TRBD1	TRBJ2-1	-	TRBV19	TGTGCCAGTCGTAAAACAGGGGTCAATGAGCAGTTCTTC	CASRKTGVNEQFF
-	TRBJ1-1	-	TRBV30	TGTGCCTGGAGTGGGCGGACTGGCATGAACACTGAAGCTTTCTTT	CAWSGRTGMNTEAFF
-	TRBJ2-7	-	TRBV6-2/TRBV6-3	TGTGCCAGCAGTTCAGCAGGGGGGATCAACGAGCAGTACTTC	CASSSAGGINEQYF
-	TRBJ2-6	-	TRBV30	TGTGCCTGGGGGGCGGTAGTCGCTTCAGGGGCCAACGTCCTGACTTTC	CAWGAVVASGANVLTF
-	TRBJ2-7	-	TRBV5-1	TGCGCCAGCAGCTCGCGGGTGGCAGGGGGGCGGCACGAGCAGTACTTC	CASSSRVAGGRHEQYF
-	TRBJ1-1	-	TRBV25-1	TGTGCCAGCACGACGGTGGGGCAGTACACTGAAGCTTTCTTT	CASTTVGQYTEAFF
-	TRBJ1-5	-	TRBV7-3	TGTGCCAGCAGCTTATCAACTGATCAGCCCCAGCATTTT	CASSLSTDQPQHF
TRBD1	TRBJ1-1	-	TRBV30	TGTGCCCTGGGGGAACCGGGACAGTCCCCTTTAGTCCTCCGGGACACTGAAGCTTTCTTT	CALGEPGQSPLVLRDTEAFF
TRBD1	TRBJ2-3	-	TRBV5-1	TGCGCCAGCAGCGGGACAGGTTATAGGACAGATACGCAGTATTTT	CASSGTGYRTDTQYF
-	TRBJ2-7	-	TRBV6-5	TGTGCCAGCAGTTACGGCCCTTACGAGCAGTACTTC	CASSYGPYEQYF
TRBD1	TRBJ1-4	-	TRBV18	TGTGCCAGCTCACGCCAACAGGGGACTTCTAATGAAAAACTGTTTTTT	CASSRQQGTSNEKLFF
-	TRBJ1-2	-	TRBV5-1	TGCGCCAGCAGCTTCACCCAGGTCGTGGGCTCAAACTATGGCTACACCTTC	CASSFTQVVGSNYGYTF
TRBD2	TRBJ2-7	-	TRBV7-2	TGTGCCAGCAGCACGCGGGGGGGCGGTCCCTACGAGCAGTACTTC	CASSTRGGGPYEQYF
-	TRBJ2-5	-	TRBV30	TGTGCCTGGAGTCCAGGGGGGCAAGAGACCCAGTACTTC	CAWSPGGQETQYF
TRBD1	TRBJ1-2	-	TRBV6-5	TGTGCCAGCGCCCCTCCGGGACAGGGGGAAGGCTACACCTTC	CASAPPGQGEGYTF
-	TRBJ1-2	-	TRBV30	TGTGCCTGGACAAGGAGGGGTGCTTTATATGGCTACACCTTC	CAWTRRGALYGYTF
TRBD2	TRBJ2-5	-	TRBV6-1	TGTGCCAGCAGTGAATCGCGGGGGGGCCGAGAGACCCAGTACTTC	CASSESRGGRETQYF
TRBD1	TRBJ1-1	-	TRBV6-1	TGTGCCAGCAGTGATGGGGGGACAGGGTTTAGGGAGGGAGCTTTCTTT	CASSDGGTGFREGAFF